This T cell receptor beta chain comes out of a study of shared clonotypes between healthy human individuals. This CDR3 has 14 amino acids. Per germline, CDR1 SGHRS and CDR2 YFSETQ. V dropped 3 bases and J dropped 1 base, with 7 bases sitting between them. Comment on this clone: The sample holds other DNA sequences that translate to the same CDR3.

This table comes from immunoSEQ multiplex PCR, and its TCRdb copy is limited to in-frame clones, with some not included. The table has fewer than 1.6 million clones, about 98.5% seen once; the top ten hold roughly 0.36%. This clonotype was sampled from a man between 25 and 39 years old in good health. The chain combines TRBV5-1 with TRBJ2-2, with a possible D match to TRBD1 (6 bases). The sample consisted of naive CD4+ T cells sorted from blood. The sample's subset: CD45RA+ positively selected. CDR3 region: CASSSGQNTGELFF. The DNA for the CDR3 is TGCGCCAGCAGCTCGGGACAGAACACCGGGGAGCTGTTTTTT.